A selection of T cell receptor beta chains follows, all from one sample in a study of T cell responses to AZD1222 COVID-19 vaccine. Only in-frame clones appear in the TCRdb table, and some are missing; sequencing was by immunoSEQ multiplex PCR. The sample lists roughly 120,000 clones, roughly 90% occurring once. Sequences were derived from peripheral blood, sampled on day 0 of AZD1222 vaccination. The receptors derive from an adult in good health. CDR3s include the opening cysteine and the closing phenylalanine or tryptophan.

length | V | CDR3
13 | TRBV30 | CAWSEAGFQPQHF
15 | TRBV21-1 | CASSKAWRTTYEQYF
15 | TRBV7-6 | CASSLPPGGNYGYTF
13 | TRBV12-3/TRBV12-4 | CASISGYNNEQFF
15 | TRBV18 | CASSPRKLATYEQYF
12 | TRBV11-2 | CASSSEDYGYTF
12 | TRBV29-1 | CSEGVRNSPLHF
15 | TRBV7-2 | CASSLDSGHYNEQFF
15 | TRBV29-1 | CSVAQLAGGFGEQYF
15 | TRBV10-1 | CASIDREGGNQPQHF